This T cell receptor (beta chain) was retrieved from a study of CXCR3-negative and CXCR3-positive naive CD8 T cells (dated by TCRdb to about 2019). For context, the study as a whole: In total, approximately 150 million TRB reads were obtained, corresponding to roughly 1.5 +/- 0.3 million reads per library. Data from around 11 donors, pooled across two independent experiments, went into the diversity and physicochemical repertoire analyses. Naive subsets from five or six donors and memory cells from 3 donors were included in the TRBV-TRBJ cluster analysis. Here is what the overall study found, with its caveats: Compared with CXCR3-negative naive cells, CXCR3-positive naive cells had TRB CDR3s with higher hydrophobicity (lower Kidera factor 4), lower energy, and higher strength and volume indices. TRBV-TRBJ usage was similar between naive CXCR3-negative and CXCR3-positive cells from the same donor, while memory cells showed distinct patterns. Because surface CD5, which has been linked to self-reactivity in mice, was comparable between naive subsets, TCR interaction strength was also inferred from TRB CDR3 physicochemical properties. Because CXCR3 expression was partially decreased after cryopreservation, freshly isolated PBMCs were used for most assays. Repertoire diversity was comparably high in both naive subsets but much lower in memory CD8+ T cells.

For every CD8+ T cell subset, approximately 300,000 cells were flow-sorted straight into RLT lysis buffer, and each subset was sorted in triplicate. To keep memory contaminants out, a stringent definition of naive CD8+ T cells was applied: CD45RO-CCR7+CD27+CD95-. Peripheral blood mononuclear cells were isolated from buffy coats by standard density gradient centrifugation. Naive CXCR3-negative and CXCR3-positive CD8+ T cells were flow-sorted using a FACSAria III. Total RNA was extracted from sorted cells using an RNeasy Mini Kit. Sequencing was performed on a NextSeq 550. The Human TCR Profiling Kit (MiLaboratory) was used to prepare UMI-labeled 5' RACE TRB cDNA libraries. The full amount of extracted RNA was used for cDNA synthesis, and the full amount of resulting cDNA was used for PCR amplification. The libraries were made side by side, with each library going through the same number of PCR cycles. For the original study's pipeline: About 54,000 +/- 9,700 unique UMI-labeled TRB cDNA molecules per library were extracted with MIGEC and MiXCR, with at least two reads per UMI required. An average of roughly 40,000 +/- 10,000 functional in-frame TRB CDR3 nucleotide clonotypes without stop codons was found per library. After downsampling to 5000 UMI-labeled TRB molecules per sample, diversity metrics, including normalized Shannon-Wiener and Chao1, were computed in VDJtools. Clonotype-size-weighted physicochemical properties of the central five CDR3 residues (interaction energy, strength, volume and Kidera factor 4) were computed in VDJtools. Following TCRdb reprocessing, every CDR3 protein sequence forms one entry, and DNA is not provided. The V and J calls and clone size come from TCRdb's table, not from the authors' own analysis. The sample table records some 130,000 distinct CDR3 sequences. The ten largest clones add up to 0.29% of the sample.

A note on this clonotype: The antigen it binds to is not known.

From the cysteine up to the phenylalanine, the CDR3 has a length of 18 residues. The DNA sequence is not available. The source material was naive CXCR3- CD8+ T cells from blood. Per the publication, the cell subset or site label means: CD45RO-CCR7+CD27+CD95- naive CD8+ T cells lacking CXCR3 (TNR3-). The receptor was isolated from a human donor in good health. Some clones in this sample may be carry-over from other donors' samples. The chain is assembled from TRBV12-3 or TRBV12-4 and TRBJ2-5; absent DNA, TCRdb's TRBD1 call cannot be checked. The CDR3 is CASSSNLEGDRGRETQYF.